Detailed here is one TCR beta chain. Its antigen target is currently unknown. No base-level quality is on record; no much larger clone is a single base apart. This sample was included in a study of blood T cell repertoires in COVID-19 (dated by TCRdb to 2018 to 2020). Study-level background: Samples covering the acute and convalescent phases of COVID-19 were provided by collaborators in the United States, Italy and Spain. The prospective study material was composed of cDNA or gDNA derived from T cells, B-cell-depleted T cells, or PBMCs. Deeply sampled blood TCRbeta repertoires from subjects exposed to, actively infected with, or recovered from COVID-19 were included in the dataset. The repertoires were released in a freely available public database meant as a resource for research on the immune response to SARS-CoV-2. The samples were drawn from the first 160 participants of the ongoing ImmuneRACE study and from some 1,300 subjects provided by 6 global collaborators. A de-identified subject ID, COVID-19 status, age in years and sex were almost always included in the sample metadata. HLA class I and class II types, where available, came from metadata supplied by the sample provider rather than from assay-based typing.

The immunoSEQ Assay, a bias-controlled multiplex PCR, was used to amplify TCRbeta CDR3 regions from genomic DNA. In the original analysis: Nucleated cell counts per sample were estimated from amplification of reference gene primers within the assay. Sequence reads were collapsed and filtered to measure the absolute abundance of every unique TCRbeta CDR3 rearrangement. For each sample, productive Simpson clonality was calculated as the square root of Simpson's diversity index over productive rearrangements. The immuneACCESS repertoire file appears here via TCRdb, limited to in-frame rearrangements. These files lack a portion of the clones; in checked studies, under half of the deficit traces to unresolved V genes, and the cause of the others is not known. That table furnishes V, J and clone size, whereas the DNA furnished D and trimming. Recorded for this sample are about 150,000 clones; approximately 73% of them occurred a single time. The biggest ten clones account for roughly 3.6% of the sample.

Results and caveats for the whole study, not just this receptor: The quantity of clinical and demographic metadata differed by source and by participant and was supplied without curation.

Each collaborating institution followed its own protocols to collect whole blood in K2EDTA tubes. Collaborator samples were shipped for TCRbeta analysis as frozen whole blood, isolated PBMCs, or DNA extracted from either sample type. Sequenced input: peripheral blood. The source is a woman older than 75 with acute or convalescent COVID-19.

The DNA sequence is given as TGTGCCAGCACCCGGGACAGGGGTTATTCACCCCTCCACTTT. This encodes CASTRDRGYSPLHF. The rearrangement joined TRBV6-6 to TRBJ1-6, with 10 bases in between that match TRBD1. The germline V gene encodes CDR1 MNHNY and CDR2 SVGAGI (reference sequence). V has 7 bases trimmed and J has 8 bases trimmed; junction bases matching no gene number 5. Reading from cysteine to phenylalanine, the CDR3 counts 14 amino acids. The CDR3 DNA has 42 bases and is translated from base 1.